Following are 21 T cell receptor beta chains from one sample sequenced in a study of a mutant IDH1 vaccine in newly diagnosed glioma. The method was immunoSEQ multiplex PCR; TCRdb's version includes in-frame clones alone and lacks a portion of them. Of about 44,000 clones in the sample, approximately 90% are singletons; the top ten hold 3.9%. No antigen has been identified for these receptors. Regarding time point: week 23, last vaccination. Alongside topical imiquimod, each dose of vaccine comprised 300 ug of mutant IDH1 20-mer peptide. Material: PBMCs, obtained from a glioma patient whose treatment included an IDH1 peptide vaccine. These receptors were taken from a man aged 45 to 65 with glioma.

V is TRBV6-4 and J is TRBJ2-3; the D gene could be TRBD1 or TRBD2 (5 bases each). Germline V lookup: CDR1 MRHNA, CDR2 SNTAGT. The CDR3 covers 14 residues. The ends were cut back, 3 bases at V and 4 bases at J, with 11 bases in the middle. CDR3 sequence (DNA): TGTGCCAGCAGTGATTCAGGGCGGGCAGATACGCAGTATTTT. Translated: CASSDSGRADTQYF.

The chain couples TRBV28 to TRBJ1-3; no definite D call. This CDR3 has 12 residues. Per germline, CDR1 MDHEN and CDR2 SYDVKM. V lost 3 bases and J 5 bases, leaving 5 bases between the germline ends. In DNA form, the CDR3 reads TGTGCCAGCAGTTTCCTAAGAAACACCATATATTTT. It translates to CASSFLRNTIYF. Based on the CDR3 plus reference TRBV28 and TRBJ1-3, the full variable domain is DVKVTQSSRYLVKRTGEKVFLECVQDMDHENMFWYRQDPGLGLRLIYFSYDVKMKEKGDIPEGYSVSREKKERFSLILESASTNQTSMYLCASSFLRNTIYFGEGSWLTVV.

V and J are TRBV2 and TRBJ1-5; the match to TRBD1 covers 8 bases. With V trimmed by 5 bases and J by 7 bases, 7 bases remained unmatched. This CDR3 contains 14 residues. CDR1 is SNHLY and CDR2 is FYNNEI in the germline V gene. CDR3 residues: CASSRDRGDQPQHF. DNA for the CDR3: TGTGCCAGCAGTCGAGACAGGGGAGACCAGCCCCAGCATTTT.

The chain uses TRBV4-1 and TRBJ2-2; a possible D gene is TRBD1 (6 bases). Germline lookup yields CDR1 MGHRA and CDR2 YSYEKL. There are 16 residues in the CDR3. V lost 3 bases and J 7 bases, leaving 18 bases between the germline ends. In nucleotides, the CDR3 is TGCGCCAGCAGCCAGAGGCTAACACAGGGTCTCGGGGAGCTGTTTTTT. Residues: CASSQRLTQGLGELFF.

J is TRBJ1-1 and V is TRBV4-3; D ambiguous. The CDR3 is made up of 14 amino acids. The germline CDR1 and CDR2 sequences are LGHNA and YSLEER. V was trimmed by 2 bases and J by 0 bases, leaving 7 bases between them. Here the CDR3 reads CASSQSGMNTEAFF. Here the CDR3 DNA reads TGCGCCAGCAGCCAATCGGGAATGAACACTGAAGCTTTCTTT.

The chain combines TRBV7-2 with TRBJ1-5, with 8 bases lining up with TRBD1. This CDR3 has 16 residues. V gave up 5 bases and J gave up 3 bases; unmatched junction bases: 9. The germline CDR1 and CDR2 sequences are SGHTA and FQGNSA. The CDR3 sequence: CASSIGQGIVNQPQHF. The DNA of the CDR3 is TGTGCCAGCAGCATCGGACAGGGAATCGTCAATCAGCCCCAGCATTTT.

J is TRBJ2-2 and V is TRBV13; possibly TRBD1 or TRBD2 for D (5 bases each). Trimming took off 5 bases at V and 1 base at J, with 17 bases between the two ends. The CDR3 is made up of 17 amino acids. Germline V gene sequence: CDR1 PRHDT, CDR2 FYEKMQ (reference sequence). In DNA, the CDR3 is TGTGCCAGCAGCCCCCCTTGGGGGTCGAGGAACACCGGGGAGCTGTTTTTT. It yields the protein CASSPPWGSRNTGELFF.

The rearrangement joins TRBV7-2 to TRBJ2-1; D may be TRBD1 (5 bases). V was shortened by 1 base and J by 7 bases, with 14 bases between the two germline ends. The germline CDR1 and CDR2 sequences are SGHTA and FQGNSA. The CDR3 is 15 amino acids. CDR3 bases: TGTGCCAGCAGCTTAGTTAGGGGAATCGTGAATGAGCAGTTCTTC. Translation gives CASSLVRGIVNEQFF.

The chain employs TRBV5-1 and TRBJ2-5; TRBD2 matches 8 bases. CDR3 length: 14 amino acids. Germline V CDR1 and CDR2: SGHRS, YFSETQ. V lost 3 bases to trimming and J lost 2 bases; unmatched junction nucleotides: 3. CDR3 loop: CASSWVAGQETQYF. DNA of the CDR3: TGCGCCAGCAGCTGGGTAGCGGGACAAGAGACCCAGTACTTC.

This chain uses TRBV10-2 with TRBJ1-2; D call uncertain. The length of the CDR3 is 14 residues. The V and J ends lost 3 bases and 2 bases respectively, with 10 bases between them. Looked up from germline, CDR1 is WSHSY and CDR2 is SAAADI. The CDR3, as DNA: TGCGCCAGCAGTGATTCGCGGAGAAACTATGGCTACACCTTC. Translated, it gives CASSDSRRNYGYTF.

The J gene is TRBJ1-6, the V gene TRBV10-3; D possibly corresponds to TRBD1 (5 bases). Trimming removed 8 bases from V and 8 bases from J, with 13 bases in between. CDR1 and CDR2 from the germline V gene are ENHRY and SYGVKD. The CDR3 covers 13 residues. CDR3 protein: CAIVGAGDSPLHF. CDR3 bases: TGTGCCATCGTAGGGGCGGGAGATTCACCCCTCCACTTT.

V and J are TRBV29-1 and TRBJ1-1; D perhaps matches TRBD1 (6 bases). Germline CDR1 and CDR2: SQVTM and ANQGSEA. This CDR3 is 15 amino acids long. Trimming removed 5 bases from V and 1 base from J, with 17 bases in between. CDR3 sequence reads: CSVRPRDNRNTEAFF. As DNA, the CDR3 is TGCAGCGTTAGACCTAGGGACAATCGGAACACTGAAGCTTTCTTT.

The CDR3 here is CASSLSSGSATYNEQFF. The CDR3 DNA reads as TGTGCCAGCAGCTTGTCCAGCGGGAGTGCAACCTACAATGAGCAGTTCTTC. The V call is TRBV5-4, the J call TRBJ2-1; 8 bases agree with TRBD2. This CDR3 comprises 17 residues. Losses at the gene ends were 1 base for V and 2 bases for J; bases not matched to a gene: 8. The V gene's germline CDR1 is SGHNT and CDR2 YYREEE (reference sequence). Full variable domain (rest looked up from reference TRBV5-4 and TRBJ2-1): ETGVTQSPTHLIKTRGQQVTLRCSSQSGHNTVSWYQQALGQGPQFIFQYYREEENGRGNFPPRFSGLQFPNYSSELNVNALELDDSALYLCASSLSSGSATYNEQFFGPGTRLTVL.

The chain combines TRBV6-1 with TRBJ1-2; D not resolved. The CDR3 covers 14 residues. Germline V CDR1 and CDR2: MNHNS, SASEGT. Trimming pared 6 bases from V and 2 bases from J, leaving 13 bases between. In DNA, the CDR3 is TGTGCCAGCAGGGATCCCGCAGGAAACTATGGCTACACCTTC. Its translation is CASRDPAGNYGYTF.

The chain recombines TRBV11-2 with TRBJ1-1, with a weak D call TRBD1 (5 bases). The CDR3 runs 17 residues. CDR1 is SGHAT and CDR2 is FQNNGV in the germline V gene. V was shortened by 1 base and J by 5 bases, with 20 bases between the two germline ends. In nucleotides, the CDR3 is TGTGCCAGCAGCTTAGCAACCGGGGCATTCAAGAGGACTGAAGCTTTCTTT. It codes for CASSLATGAFKRTEAFF.

This rearrangement joins TRBV19 to TRBJ2-1, with 10 bases lining up with TRBD2. With 4 bases clipped from V and 9 bases from J, the junction kept 3 bases outside the gene matches. The CDR3 sequence is 13 residues long. Germline lookup yields CDR1 LNHDA and CDR2 SQIVND (reference sequence). CDR3 nucleotides: TGTGCCAGTAGTACAGGACTAGCGGCTGAGCAGTTCTTC. Translated: CASSTGLAAEQFF.

Only one count was recorded for this clone. This chain links TRBV4-2 with TRBJ2-2, with TRBD2 identical over 7 bases. After removal of 0 bases from V and 3 bases from J, the junction contained 7 bases not matched to a gene. CDR1 and CDR2 from the germline V gene are LGHNA and YNFKEQ. CDR3 length: 17 amino acids. CDR3 sequence reads: CASSQDSLAVYTGELFF. CDR3 nucleotide sequence: TGTGCCAGCAGCCAAGATAGCCTAGCGGTTTACACCGGGGAGCTGTTTTTT.

The chain employs TRBV19 and TRBJ1-1, with 7 bases lining up with TRBD1. The germline V gene encodes CDR1 LNHDA and CDR2 SQIVND (reference sequence). With 5 bases clipped from V and 3 bases from J, the junction kept 6 bases outside the gene matches. This CDR3 spans 14 amino acids. The CDR3, as DNA: TGTGCCAGTAGTCCCTGGACAGGTGACACTGAAGCTTTCTTT. It translates to CASSPWTGDTEAFF. Variable domain in full (rest from reference TRBV19 and TRBJ1-1): DGGITQSPKYLFRKEGQNVTLSCEQNLNHDAMYWYRQDPGQGLRLIYYSQIVNDFQKGDIAEGYSVSREKKESFPLTVTSAQKNPTAFYLCASSPWTGDTEAFFGQGTRLTVV.

This clone is medium-sized. The V call is TRBV5-1, the J call TRBJ1-5; D gene unclear. The CDR3 runs to 13 residues. V shed 0 bases and J shed 9 bases, with 10 bases lying between them. Per germline, CDR1 SGHRS and CDR2 YFSETQ. Written as DNA, the CDR3 is TGCGCCAGCAGCTTGGCCTCCGGACGGCCCCAGCATTTT. It is translated as CASSLASGRPQHF.

V and J are TRBV9 and TRBJ2-3; D perhaps matches TRBD2 (5 bases). The germline V gene has CDR1 SGDLS and CDR2 YYNGEE. V was pared by 0 bases and J by 8 bases, with 13 bases between. The CDR3 contains 14 residues. CDR3 in DNA: TGTGCCAGCAGCGTAGAACACCGTCGGGGTACGCAGTATTTT. Protein product: CASSVEHRRGTQYF. Variable domain in full (rest from reference TRBV9 and TRBJ2-3): DSGVTQTPKHLITATGQRVTLRCSPRSGDLSVYWYQQSLDQGLQFLIQYYNGEERAKGNILERFSAQQFPDLHSELNLSSLELGDSALYFCASSVEHRRGTQYFGPGTRLTVL.

The genes are TRBV18 and TRBJ2-7; no clear D gene. The CDR3 sequence is 14 residues long. The ends were cut back, 4 bases at V and 0 bases at J, with 10 bases in the middle. Germline loops: CDR1 KGHSH, CDR2 LQKENI. This CDR3 reads CASSQGTNSYEQYF. The CDR3 DNA reads as TGTGCCAGCTCACAGGGTACCAACTCCTACGAGCAGTACTTC.